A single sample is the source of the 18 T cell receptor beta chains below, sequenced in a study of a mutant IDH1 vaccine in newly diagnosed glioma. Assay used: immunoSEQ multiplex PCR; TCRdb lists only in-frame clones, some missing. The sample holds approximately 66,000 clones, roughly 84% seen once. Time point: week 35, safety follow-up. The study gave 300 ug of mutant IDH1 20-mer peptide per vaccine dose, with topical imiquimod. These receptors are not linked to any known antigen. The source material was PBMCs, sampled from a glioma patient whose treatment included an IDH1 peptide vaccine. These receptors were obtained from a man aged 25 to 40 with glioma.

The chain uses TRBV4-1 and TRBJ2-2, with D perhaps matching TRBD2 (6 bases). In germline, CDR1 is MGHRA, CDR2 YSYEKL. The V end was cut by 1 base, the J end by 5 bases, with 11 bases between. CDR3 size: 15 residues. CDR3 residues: CASSQGTAGTGELFF. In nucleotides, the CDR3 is TGCGCCAGCAGCCAAGGGACGGCGGGGACCGGGGAGCTGTTTTTT.

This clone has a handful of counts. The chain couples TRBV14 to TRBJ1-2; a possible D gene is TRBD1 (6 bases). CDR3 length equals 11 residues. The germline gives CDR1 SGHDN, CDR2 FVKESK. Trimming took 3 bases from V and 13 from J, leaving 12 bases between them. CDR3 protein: CASSQDSASTF. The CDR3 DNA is TGTGCCAGCAGCCAGGACAGTGCCTCCACCTTC.

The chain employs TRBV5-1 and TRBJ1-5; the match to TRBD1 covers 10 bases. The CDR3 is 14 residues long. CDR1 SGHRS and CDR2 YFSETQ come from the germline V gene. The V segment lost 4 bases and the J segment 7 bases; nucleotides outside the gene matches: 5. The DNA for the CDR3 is TGCGCCAGCAGCCCAGGGACAGGGGAACAGCCCCAGCATTTT. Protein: CASSPGTGEQPQHF.

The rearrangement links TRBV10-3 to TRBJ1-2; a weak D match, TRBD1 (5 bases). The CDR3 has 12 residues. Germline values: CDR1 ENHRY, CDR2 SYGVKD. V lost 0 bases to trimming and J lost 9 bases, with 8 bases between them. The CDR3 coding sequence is TGTGCCATCAGTGAGTCTGGGGGGAGCTACACCTTC. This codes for CAISESGGSYTF.

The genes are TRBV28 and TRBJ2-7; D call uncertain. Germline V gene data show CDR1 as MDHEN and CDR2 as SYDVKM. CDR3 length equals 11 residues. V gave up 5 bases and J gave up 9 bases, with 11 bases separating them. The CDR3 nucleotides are TGTGCCAGCAGTACATCCCGGAGGCAGTACTTC. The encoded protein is CASSTSRRQYF.

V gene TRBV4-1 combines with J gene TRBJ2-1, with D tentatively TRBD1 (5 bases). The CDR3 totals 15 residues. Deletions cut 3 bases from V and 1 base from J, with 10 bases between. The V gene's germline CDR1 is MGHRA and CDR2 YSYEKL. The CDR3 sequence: CASSHWGFSYNEQFF. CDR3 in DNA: TGCGCCAGCAGCCACTGGGGCTTTTCCTACAATGAGCAGTTCTTC.

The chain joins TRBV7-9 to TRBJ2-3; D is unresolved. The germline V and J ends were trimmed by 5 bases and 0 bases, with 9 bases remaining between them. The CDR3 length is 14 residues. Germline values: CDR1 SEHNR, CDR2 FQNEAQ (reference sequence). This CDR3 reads CASSPNFSTDTQYF. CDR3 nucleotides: TGTGCCAGCAGCCCCAACTTCAGCACAGATACGCAGTATTTT.

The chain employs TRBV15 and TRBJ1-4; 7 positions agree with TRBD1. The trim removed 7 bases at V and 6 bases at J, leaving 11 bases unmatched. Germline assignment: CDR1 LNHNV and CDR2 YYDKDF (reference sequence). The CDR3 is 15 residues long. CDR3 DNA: TGTGCCACCACCGAGACAGGGACACGGGATGAAAAACTGTTTTTT. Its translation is CATTETGTRDEKLFF.

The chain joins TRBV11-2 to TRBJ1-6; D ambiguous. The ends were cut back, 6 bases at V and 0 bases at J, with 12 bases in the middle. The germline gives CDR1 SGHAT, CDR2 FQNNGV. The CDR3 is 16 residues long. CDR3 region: CASREWTNSYNSPLHF. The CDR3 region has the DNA TGTGCCAGCAGAGAGTGGACGAACTCCTATAATTCACCCCTCCACTTT.

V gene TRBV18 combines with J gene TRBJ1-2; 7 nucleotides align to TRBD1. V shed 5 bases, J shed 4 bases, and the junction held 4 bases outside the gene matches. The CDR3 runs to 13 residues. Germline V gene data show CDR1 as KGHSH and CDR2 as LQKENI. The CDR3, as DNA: TGTGCCAGCTCATTTCGACAGGGCTATGGCTACACCTTC. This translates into CASSFRQGYGYTF. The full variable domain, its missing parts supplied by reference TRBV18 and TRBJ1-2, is NAGVMQNPRHLVRRRGQEARLRCSPMKGHSHVYWYRQLPEEGLKFMVYLQKENIIDESGMPKERFSAEFPKEGPSILRIQQVVRGDSAAYFCASSFRQGYGYTFGSGTRLTVV.

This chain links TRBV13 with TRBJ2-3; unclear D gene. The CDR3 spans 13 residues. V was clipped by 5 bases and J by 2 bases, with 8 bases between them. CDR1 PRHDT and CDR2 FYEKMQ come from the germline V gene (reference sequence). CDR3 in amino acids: CASSPRHTDTQYF. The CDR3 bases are TGTGCCAGCAGCCCCCGCCACACAGATACGCAGTATTTT.

CDR3 DNA sequence: TGTGCCAGTAGTATCAAGGAGGGGGTGAACACTGAAGCTTTCTTT. This codes for CASSIKEGVNTEAFF. V gene TRBV19 combines with J gene TRBJ1-1; D is possibly TRBD1 (6 bases). CDR3 length: 15 residues. Germline V gene sequence: CDR1 LNHDA, CDR2 SQIVND (reference sequence). V lost 3 bases, J lost 0 bases, and 11 bases lay in between.

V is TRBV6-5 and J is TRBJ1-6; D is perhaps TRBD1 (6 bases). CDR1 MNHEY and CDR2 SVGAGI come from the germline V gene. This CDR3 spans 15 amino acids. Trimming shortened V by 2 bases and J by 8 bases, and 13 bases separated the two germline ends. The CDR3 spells CASSYEGGRHSPLHF. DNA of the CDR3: TGTGCCAGCAGTTACGAGGGGGGAAGACATTCACCCCTCCACTTT.

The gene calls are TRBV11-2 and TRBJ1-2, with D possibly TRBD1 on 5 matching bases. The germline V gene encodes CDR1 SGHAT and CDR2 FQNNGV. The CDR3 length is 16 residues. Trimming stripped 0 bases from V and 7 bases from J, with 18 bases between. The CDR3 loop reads CASSLEGTPGTGGYTF. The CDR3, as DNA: TGTGCCAGCAGCTTAGAAGGGACTCCCGGGACTGGTGGCTACACCTTC.

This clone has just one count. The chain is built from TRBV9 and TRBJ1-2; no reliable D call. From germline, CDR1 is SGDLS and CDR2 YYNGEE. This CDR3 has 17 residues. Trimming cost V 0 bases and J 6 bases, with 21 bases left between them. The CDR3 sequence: CASSVDFSVGRAHGYTF. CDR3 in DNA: TGTGCCAGCAGCGTAGACTTTTCGGTGGGGAGGGCGCATGGCTACACCTTC.

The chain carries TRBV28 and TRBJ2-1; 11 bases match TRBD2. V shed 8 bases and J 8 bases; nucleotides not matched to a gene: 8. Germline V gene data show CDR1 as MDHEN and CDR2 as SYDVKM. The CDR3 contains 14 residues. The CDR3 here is CASGSRLAGHEQFF. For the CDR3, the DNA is TGTGCCAGCGGTTCGCGACTAGCGGGGCATGAGCAGTTCTTC.

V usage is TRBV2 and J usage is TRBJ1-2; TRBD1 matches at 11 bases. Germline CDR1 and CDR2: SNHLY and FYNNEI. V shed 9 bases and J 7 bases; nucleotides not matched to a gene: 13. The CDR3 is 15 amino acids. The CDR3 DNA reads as TGTGCCAGTGCCGGGACAGGGGGTCTACTCGGTGGCTACACCTTC. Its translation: CASAGTGGLLGGYTF.

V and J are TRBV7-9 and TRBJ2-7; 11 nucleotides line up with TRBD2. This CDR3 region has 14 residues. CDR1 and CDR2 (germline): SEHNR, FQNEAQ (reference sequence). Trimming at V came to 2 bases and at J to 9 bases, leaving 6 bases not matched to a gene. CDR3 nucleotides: TGTGCCAGCAGCTTAATACTAGCGGGGGTCGGGCAGTACTTC. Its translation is CASSLILAGVGQYF.